This TCR beta chain emerged from a study of tumor-infiltrating lymphocytes in primary liver carcinoma. Study overall: Surgeons resected the patients' primary liver carcinomas.

RNA was extracted from whole blood without cell sorting, alongside germline DNA. TCR beta cDNA was prepared out of 450 to 500 ng total RNA by means of a constant-region primer. ARM-PCR, slightly modified, supplied the TCR beta libraries through three nested multiplex PCR rounds. It was with TRBV1-TRBV30 forward primers and a C-beta reverse primer that the first two PCR rounds were run, at roughly 9 cycles each. TCRdb reprocessed the multiplex PCR reads via MiXCR and lists one record per CDR3 protein. The sample contains about 200,000 distinct CDR3 sequences, around 60% of which appear only once. In germline, CDR1 is DFQATT, CDR2 SNEGSKA (reference sequence). The CDR3 loop spans 13 amino acids. Trimming pared 0 bases from V and 7 bases from J, leaving 10 bases between.

The TCR was taken from a woman aged 60-75 years with primary liver carcinoma and hepatitis B virus infection. Input material: peripheral blood. This chain uses TRBV20-1 with TRBJ2-1; no clear D gene. CDR3 protein: CSARDPTGNEQFF. The CDR3 DNA sequence: TGCAGTGCTAGAGATCCGACTGGGAATGAGCAGTTCTTC.